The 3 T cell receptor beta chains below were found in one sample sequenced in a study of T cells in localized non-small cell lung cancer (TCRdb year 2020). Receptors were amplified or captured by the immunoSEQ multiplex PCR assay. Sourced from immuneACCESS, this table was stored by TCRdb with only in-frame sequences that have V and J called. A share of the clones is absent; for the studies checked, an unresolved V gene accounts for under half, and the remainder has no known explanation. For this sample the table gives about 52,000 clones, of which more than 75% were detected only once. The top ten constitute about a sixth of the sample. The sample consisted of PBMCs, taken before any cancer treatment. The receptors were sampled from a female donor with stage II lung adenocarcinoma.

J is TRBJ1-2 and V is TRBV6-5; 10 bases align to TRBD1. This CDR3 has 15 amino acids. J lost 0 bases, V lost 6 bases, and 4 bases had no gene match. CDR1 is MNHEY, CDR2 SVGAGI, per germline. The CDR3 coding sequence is TGTGCCAGCAGGCGGGGACAGGGGTCTAACTATGGCTACACCTTC. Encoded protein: CASRRGQGSNYGYTF.

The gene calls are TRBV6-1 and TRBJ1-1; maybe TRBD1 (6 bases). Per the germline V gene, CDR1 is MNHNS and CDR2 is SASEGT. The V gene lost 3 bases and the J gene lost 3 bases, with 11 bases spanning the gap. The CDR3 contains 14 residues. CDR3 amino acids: CASSEAGVDTEAFF. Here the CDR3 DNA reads TGTGCCAGCAGTGAGGCAGGGGTTGACACTGAAGCTTTCTTT.

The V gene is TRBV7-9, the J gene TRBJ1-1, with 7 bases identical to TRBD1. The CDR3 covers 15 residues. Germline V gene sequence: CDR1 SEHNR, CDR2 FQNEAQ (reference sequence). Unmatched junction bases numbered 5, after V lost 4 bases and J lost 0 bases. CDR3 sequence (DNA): TGTGCCAGCAGCTCCCAGGGACAGCTGAACACTGAAGCTTTCTTT. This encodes CASSSQGQLNTEAFF.